One and the same sample provided the 15 T cell receptor beta chains below, sequenced in a study of CD8 T cells in ankylosing spondylitis. TCRdb re-called the 5' RACE reads with MiXCR, one entry per CDR3 protein. The sample yields approximately 290,000 distinct CDR3 sequences, about a fifth seen once. The material sequenced was blood, either unsorted or a sorted T cell fraction (not recorded which). The receptors here all came from a female donor with ankylosing spondylitis or in good health (not recorded which).

The chain links TRBV2 to TRBJ2-3, with 14 bases fitting TRBD2. CDR1 SNHLY and CDR2 FYNNEI come from the germline V gene. V was clipped by 6 bases and J by 5 bases; unmatched bases: 1. CDR3 length: 14 amino acids. CDR3 loop: CASSGLAGGDTQYF. CDR3 sequence (DNA): TGTGCCAGCAGCGGACTAGCGGGAGGAGATACGCAGTATTTT.

In its sample, this clonotype was seen a few times. The J gene is TRBJ2-1, the V gene TRBV20-1; D may be TRBD2 (5 bases). CDR1 is DFQATT, CDR2 SNEGSKA, per germline (reference sequence). The CDR3 runs to 16 residues. Trimming took 2 bases from V and 2 from J, leaving 16 bases between them. CDR3 region: CSARLPRSGAYNEQFF. The CDR3 DNA sequence: TGCAGTGCTAGATTACCCCGCTCCGGGGCCTACAATGAGCAGTTCTTC.

The chain has TRBV7-2 and TRBJ2-1; D may be TRBD2 (5 bases). V was pared by 1 base and J by 5 bases, with 12 bases between. From germline, CDR1 is SGHTA and CDR2 FQGNSA. This CDR3 has 15 residues. CDR3 protein: CASSLGGGSHNEQFF. The CDR3 region has the DNA TGTGCCAGCAGCTTAGGTGGTGGGAGCCACAATGAGCAGTTCTTC. The full variable domain, in which reference TRBV7-2 and TRBJ2-1 provide the parts outside the CDR3, is GAGVSQSPSNKVTEKGKDVELRCDPISGHTALYWYRQSLGQGLEFLIYFQGNSAPDKSGLPSDRFSAERTGGSVSTLTIQRTQQEDSAVYLCASSLGGGSHNEQFFGPGTRLTVL.

This clonotype was seen only a few times. Here the CDR3 reads CASSLLGESGTIYF. CDR3 DNA sequence: TGTGCCAGCAGTTTATTAGGGGAGTCGGGCACCATATATTTT. The J gene is TRBJ1-3, the V gene TRBV12-3 or TRBV12-4; D perhaps matches TRBD1 (5 bases). CDR3 size: 14 residues. Trimming removed 2 bases at V and 9 bases at J, with 14 bases between.

This clonotype turned up a few times. CDR3: CSANRGRANGELFF. The CDR3 nucleotides are TGCAGTGCTAATCGCGGGAGGGCCAACGGGGAGCTGTTTTTT. The chain joins TRBV20-1 to TRBJ2-2; 9 bases fit TRBD2. The J segment lost 7 bases and the V segment lost 4 bases, leaving 7 bases of the junction unmatched. The CDR3 extends over 14 amino acids. From germline, CDR1 is DFQATT and CDR2 SNEGSKA (reference sequence).

In this sample, this clonotype turned up a few times. The chain is built from TRBV14 and TRBJ2-7, with 12 bases that match TRBD2. Germline V gene sequence: CDR1 SGHDN, CDR2 FVKESK. The trim removed 2 bases at V and 3 bases at J, leaving 17 bases unmatched. The CDR3 sequence is 20 residues long. The DNA of the CDR3 is TGTGCCAGCAGCCAACGCCTAGCGGGAGGGCCCTCGAACCTCTACTACGAGCAGTACTTC. Translation gives CASSQRLAGGPSNLYYEQYF.

This chain uses TRBV20-1 with TRBJ2-1, with D maybe TRBD1 (6 bases). From germline, CDR1 is DFQATT and CDR2 SNEGSKA (reference sequence). The CDR3 sequence is 14 residues long. Trimming left V 6 bases short and J 8 bases short, with 20 bases between. The CDR3 nucleotides are TGCAGTGCGGCAGGGGCCCATGTAGGGTATGAGCAGTTCTTC. It codes for CSAAGAHVGYEQFF.

This sequence joins TRBV2 and TRBJ2-5, with 9 bases matching TRBD2. Trimming took 3 bases from V and 2 from J; bases not matched to a gene: 4. Germline V gives CDR1 SNHLY, CDR2 FYNNEI. CDR3 size: 15 residues. In DNA, the CDR3 is TGTGCCAGCAGTGAGCTAGCGGGATATCAAGAGACCCAGTACTTC. Translated, it gives CASSELAGYQETQYF. The full variable domain, in which reference TRBV2 and TRBJ2-5 provide the parts outside the CDR3, is EPEVTQTPSHQVTQMGQEVILRCVPISNHLYFYWYRQILGQKVEFLVSFYNNEISEKSEIFDDQFSVERPDGSNFTLKIRSTKLEDSAMYFCASSELAGYQETQYFGPGTRLLVL.

The genes are TRBV6-2 or TRBV6-3 and TRBJ2-7; D possibly corresponds to TRBD1 (5 bases). The V gene lost 7 bases and the J gene lost 6 bases, with 19 bases spanning the gap. The germline V gene encodes CDR1 MNHEY and CDR2 SVGEGT. The CDR3 is 14 residues long. The DNA for the CDR3 is TGTGCCAGCACCACAGGCGGTCTTTCCCGCGAGCAGTACTTC. This codes for CASTTGGLSREQYF.

V gene TRBV20-1 combines with J gene TRBJ2-7, with 10 bases that match TRBD1. The CDR3 totals 14 residues. V trimming: 6 bases; J trimming: 3 bases; junction bases outside the gene matches: 8. Germline CDR1 DFQATT, CDR2 SNEGSKA (reference sequence). The CDR3 loop reads CSAQLGTGDYEQYF. The CDR3 coding sequence is TGCAGTGCCCAGCTCGGGACAGGGGACTACGAGCAGTACTTC.

V and J are TRBV30 and TRBJ2-1; 14 bases align to TRBD2. Germline V CDR1 and CDR2: GTSNPN, SVGIG (reference sequence). The CDR3 has 16 amino acids. After removal of 3 bases from V and 6 bases from J, the junction contained 7 bases not matched to a gene. The CDR3 DNA follows: TGTGCCTGGAGACCGGTGGGACTAGCGGGAGTCAATGAGCAGTTCTTC. Residues: CAWRPVGLAGVNEQFF.

The genes are TRBV6-1 and TRBJ2-2; the match to TRBD2 covers 9 bases. Germline CDR1 reads MNHNS; CDR2 reads SASEGT. V lost 4 bases, J lost 7 bases, and 7 bases stayed unmatched. CDR3 length: 15 residues. CDR3 sequence (DNA): TGTGCCAGCAGTGGTAGCGGGAGTATGATCGGGGAGCTGTTTTTT. This sequence encodes CASSGSGSMIGELFF.

The chain recombines TRBV20-1 with TRBJ2-7; D not resolved. CDR1 and CDR2 (germline): DFQATT, SNEGSKA (reference sequence). V lost 7 bases and J lost 1, with 8 bases in between. CDR3 size: 11 residues. CDR3 in DNA: TGCAGTGGGACGGATTCCTACGAGCAGTACTTC. Protein sequence: CSGTDSYEQYF.

The V and J genes are TRBV28 and TRBJ2-5; D is perhaps TRBD1 or TRBD2 (5 bases each). This CDR3 is 18 amino acids long. V lost 6 bases to trimming and J lost 5 bases, with 28 bases between them. From germline, CDR1 is MDHEN and CDR2 SYDVKM. DNA of the CDR3: TGTGCCAGCAGGCCCCATGGGGGTAGCAGATTTACCACGGAGACCCAGTACTTC. The encoded protein is CASRPHGGSRFTTETQYF.

This clonotype was seen only a few times. The chain links TRBV28 to TRBJ2-7, with TRBD2 matching over 7 bases. The junction had 11 bases not matched to a gene; V was cut back by 8 bases and J by 7 bases. Germline loops: CDR1 MDHEN, CDR2 SYDVKM. The CDR3 is made up of 13 amino acids. The CDR3 is CASLSGTTWEQYF. The CDR3 DNA is TGTGCCAGCCTTTCCGGGACTACTTGGGAGCAGTACTTC. The variable domain in full, with the rest retrieved from reference TRBV28 and TRBJ2-7, is DVKVTQSSRYLVKRTGEKVFLECVQDMDHENMFWYRQDPGLGLRLIYFSYDVKMKEKGDIPEGYSVSREKKERFSLILESASTNQTSMYLCASLSGTTWEQYFGPGTRLTVT.